Following are 9 T cell receptor beta chains from one sample sequenced in a study of T cells in Graves' hyperthyroidism and ophthalmopathy. RNA transcripts gave rise to amplified TCR beta CDR3 regions. With the HTBI primer set, the TCR CDR3 went through a first round of RT-PCR. From the multiplex PCR reads, TCRdb called clonotypes with MiXCR, one entry per CDR3 protein. Of about 520,000 distinct CDR3 sequences listed, around 20% were seen once; the top ten hold roughly 29%. The sample was blood. The receptor set was obtained from a man aged 18 to 29 with Graves' hyperthyroidism.

The table lists this clonotype with many counts. The V gene is TRBV28, the J gene TRBJ1-2; 7 bases align to TRBD1. The CDR3 totals 16 residues. CDR1 is MDHEN and CDR2 is SYDVKM in the germline V gene. V was pared by 6 bases and J by 0 bases, with 10 bases of the junction left unmatched. CDR3 coding DNA: TGTGCCAGCAGAGCGCCCGGGACAGCCGCTAACTATGGCTACACCTTC. It yields the protein CASRAPGTAANYGYTF.

This chain uses TRBV20-1 with TRBJ1-5; D possibly corresponds to TRBD1 (5 bases). Trimming took 0 bases from V and 4 from J, leaving 7 bases between them. CDR1 DFQATT and CDR2 SNEGSKA come from the germline V gene (reference sequence). The CDR3 spans 13 residues. CDR3 sequence reads: CSAREEGNQPQHF. The DNA for the CDR3 is TGCAGTGCTAGAGAGGAGGGGAATCAGCCCCAGCATTTT.

The table lists this clonotype with a few counts. The chain employs TRBV19 and TRBJ1-5; the match to TRBD1 covers 7 bases. The V gene's germline CDR1 is LNHDA and CDR2 SQIVND (reference sequence). Trimming at V came to 7 bases and at J to 4 bases, leaving 10 bases not matched to a gene. The CDR3 is 15 residues long. The DNA of the CDR3 is TGTGCCAGTAACACTAACAGGGGACGAAATCAGCCCCAGCATTTT. It encodes CASNTNRGRNQPQHF.

This clonotype was found many times. V and J are TRBV12-3 or TRBV12-4 and TRBJ1-1; D gene uncertain. The CDR3 has 13 residues. V was pared by 2 bases and J by 4 bases, with 8 bases between. CDR3 sequence reads: CASSLMRSTEAFF. CDR3 coding DNA: TGTGCCAGCAGTTTAATGAGGTCCACTGAAGCTTTCTTT.

This clonotype was counted ten times or more. The gene calls are TRBV6-1 and TRBJ1-1; the D is unclear. This CDR3 contains 14 residues. The germline V gene has CDR1 MNHNS and CDR2 SASEGT. V lost 7 bases to trimming and J lost 1 base, with 13 bases between them. The CDR3 reads CASIRAQENTEAFF. The CDR3 region has the DNA TGTGCCAGCATCCGGGCCCAGGAGAACACTGAAGCTTTCTTT.

The CDR3 is CASSTPETVNTEAFF. CDR3 DNA: TGTGCCAGCAGCACCCCGGAGACAGTAAACACTGAAGCTTTCTTT. The V call is TRBV28, the J call TRBJ1-1; weak D call: TRBD1 (5 bases). Trimming removed 6 bases at V and 2 bases at J, with 16 bases between. This CDR3 spans 15 amino acids. Germline CDR1 reads MDHEN; CDR2 reads SYDVKM.

The chain is built from TRBV6-1 and TRBJ1-5, with a weak D call TRBD1 (6 bases). The CDR3 extends over 18 amino acids. In germline, CDR1 is MNHNS, CDR2 SASEGT. Between the trimmed V and J ends, which lost 4 bases and 3 bases, there was a span of 22 bases. This chain's CDR3 is CASSVFRGGAGVNQPQHF. CDR3 in DNA: TGTGCCAGCAGTGTGTTTCGAGGGGGGGCGGGGGTCAATCAGCCCCAGCATTTT.

This chain links TRBV6-1 with TRBJ2-7; 9 positions match TRBD2. The germline gives CDR1 MNHNS, CDR2 SASEGT. Unmatched junction bases numbered 5, after V lost 5 bases and J lost 6 bases. This CDR3 has 13 residues. The CDR3 is CASSQREDLEQYF. CDR3 nucleotides: TGTGCCAGCAGTCAGCGGGAGGACCTCGAGCAGTACTTC.

This clonotype was seen at least ten times. The chain links TRBV6-8 to TRBJ1-5; 10 bases match TRBD1. V dropped 3 bases and J dropped 3; count of bases not matched to a gene: 8. The CDR3 has 17 amino acids. Germline V CDR1 and CDR2: MNHGY, SAAAGT. The CDR3 spells CASSYARDRGINQPQHF. Here the CDR3 DNA reads TGTGCCAGCAGTTATGCTCGGGACAGGGGTATCAATCAGCCCCAGCATTTT.